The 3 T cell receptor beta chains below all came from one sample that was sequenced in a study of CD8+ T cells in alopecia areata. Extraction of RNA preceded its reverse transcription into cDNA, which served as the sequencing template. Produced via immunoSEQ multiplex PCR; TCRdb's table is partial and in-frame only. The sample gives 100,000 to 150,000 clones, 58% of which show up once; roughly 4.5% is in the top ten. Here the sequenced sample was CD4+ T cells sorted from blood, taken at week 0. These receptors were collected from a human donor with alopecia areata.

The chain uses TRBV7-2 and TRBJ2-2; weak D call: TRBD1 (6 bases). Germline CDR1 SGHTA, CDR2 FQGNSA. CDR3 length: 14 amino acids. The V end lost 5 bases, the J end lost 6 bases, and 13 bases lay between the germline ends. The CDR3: CASSTRTGSGELFF. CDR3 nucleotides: TGTGCCAGCAGCACGAGAACAGGGTCCGGGGAGCTGTTTTTT.

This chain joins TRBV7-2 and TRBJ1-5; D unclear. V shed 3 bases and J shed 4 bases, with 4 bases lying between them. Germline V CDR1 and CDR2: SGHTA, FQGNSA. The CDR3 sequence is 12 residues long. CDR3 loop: CASSLYNQPQHF. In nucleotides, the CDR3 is TGTGCCAGCAGCTTGTATAATCAGCCCCAGCATTTT.

For the CDR3, the DNA is TGTGCCAGCAGCTTAGGGCTAGCGGGAGGCACAGATACGCAGTATTTT. This codes for CASSLGLAGGTDTQYF. The chain is built from TRBV7-8 and TRBJ2-3, with 10 bases identical to TRBD2. Looked up from germline, CDR1 is SGHVS and CDR2 is FQNEAQ. V lost 1 base, J lost 1 base, and 2 bases stayed unmatched. The CDR3 spans 16 residues. Complete variable domain (other parts from reference TRBV7-8 and TRBJ2-3): GAGVSQSPRYKVAKRGQDVALRCDPISGHVSLFWYQQALGQGPEFLTYFQNEAQLDKSGLPSDRFFAERPEGSVSTLKIQRTQQEDSAVYLCASSLGLAGGTDTQYFGPGTRLTVL.